The rows below give T cell receptor beta chains drawn from one sample of a study of CD8 T cells in Susac syndrome. Each CDR3 protein is one row after TCRdb ran MiXCR on the immunoSEQ multiplex PCR reads. The data hold 150,000 to 250,000 distinct CDR3 sequences, with more than 90% observed a single time. The source material was CD4+ T cells from PBMCs. These receptors originate from a human donor with multiple sclerosis. CDR3s include the opening cysteine and the closing phenylalanine or tryptophan. Fields, in order: clone size, V gene, J gene, D gene, CDR3 length, CDR3 protein, CDR3 DNA. A D gene is named only where the DNA matches it firmly. Expanded clones get a size class; other rows say once, few or many, or leave the size out.

size: .; V: TRBV4-1; J: TRBJ2-7; D: .; length: 17; CDR3: CASSQDGTDLTTYEQYF; DNA: TGCGCCAGCAGCCAAGATGGAACAGACCTCACCACCTACGAGCAGTACTTC
size: .; V: TRBV2; J: TRBJ2-1; D: TRBD2; length: 15; CDR3: CASTPLAGGNNEQFF; DNA: TGTGCCAGCACTCCACTAGCGGGGGGCAACAATGAGCAGTTCTTC
size: .; V: TRBV12-3/TRBV12-4; J: TRBJ1-1; D: .; length: 14; CDR3: CASSPPGMNTEAFF; DNA: TGTGCCAGCAGTCCCCCAGGGATGAACACTGAAGCTTTCTTT
size: .; V: TRBV5-1; J: TRBJ2-5; D: .; length: 14; CDR3: CASSLLTAQETQYF; DNA: TGCGCCAGCAGCTTGCTAACGGCCCAAGAGACCCAGTACTTC
size: .; V: TRBV30; J: TRBJ2-7; D: TRBD2; length: 14; CDR3: CAWSVGTSSYEQYF; DNA: TGTGCCTGGAGTGTAGGGACTAGCTCCTACGAGCAGTACTTC
size: once; V: TRBV5-1; J: TRBJ2-2; D: .; length: 14; CDR3: CASSLDTNTGELFF; DNA: TGCGCCAGCAGCTTGGACACAAACACCGGGGAGCTGTTTTTT
size: .; V: TRBV24-1; J: TRBJ2-1; D: TRBD2; length: 14; CDR3: CATGPSGREDEQFF; DNA: TGTGCCACAGGTCCGAGCGGGAGGGAGGATGAGCAGTTCTTC
size: .; V: TRBV20-1; J: TRBJ1-1; D: .; length: 11; CDR3: CSGEGSAEAFF; DNA: TGCAGTGGCGAGGGTTCGGCTGAAGCTTTCTTT
size: once; V: TRBV7-9; J: TRBJ2-2; D: .; length: 11; CDR3: CASSFIGELFF; DNA: TGTGCCAGCAGCTTCATCGGGGAGCTGTTTTTT
size: .; V: TRBV5-4; J: TRBJ2-3; D: TRBD2; length: 16; CDR3: CASSRGLAGATDTQYF; DNA: TGTGCCAGCAGCCGAGGACTAGCGGGAGCCACAGATACGCAGTATTTT
size: .; V: TRBV29-1; J: TRBJ1-1; D: .; length: 12; CDR3: CSGSQGKTEAFF; DNA: TGCAGCGGCTCTCAGGGGAAGACTGAAGCTTTCTTT
size: .; V: TRBV7-9; J: TRBJ2-7; D: TRBD1; length: 14; CDR3: CASSLFGRGYEQYF; DNA: TGTGCCAGCAGCTTATTCGGCAGGGGGTACGAGCAGTACTTC
size: .; V: TRBV3-1; J: TRBJ1-1; D: .; length: 14; CDR3: CASSRNKLGTEAFF; DNA: TGTGCCAGCAGCCGAAACAAGCTGGGCACTGAAGCTTTCTTT
size: .; V: TRBV12-3/TRBV12-4; J: TRBJ2-5; D: .; length: 13; CDR3: CASSLNGRETQYF; DNA: TGTGCCAGCAGTTTAAACGGGCGTGAGACCCAGTACTTC
size: .; V: TRBV12-3/TRBV12-4; J: TRBJ2-2; D: .; length: 13; CDR3: CASSFAEGGELFF; DNA: TGTGCCAGCAGTTTTGCGGAGGGCGGGGAGCTGTTTTTT
size: few; V: TRBV3-1; J: TRBJ2-1; D: TRBD2; length: 17; CDR3: CASSRHSSGSSYNEQFF; DNA: TGTGCCAGCAGCCGCCACTCGAGCGGGAGCTCCTACAATGAGCAGTTCTTC
size: .; V: TRBV13; J: TRBJ2-3; D: .; length: 12; CDR3: CASSLGEDTQYF; DNA: TGTGCCAGCAGCTTGGGTGAGGATACGCAGTATTTT
size: .; V: TRBV24-1; J: TRBJ1-2; D: .; length: 12; CDR3: CATSEVDYGYTF; DNA: TGTGCCACCAGTGAGGTTGACTATGGCTACACCTTC
size: .; V: TRBV27; J: TRBJ1-1; D: .; length: 13; CDR3: CASSSPGHGEAFF; DNA: TGTGCCAGCAGTTCTCCGGGCCACGGTGAAGCTTTCTTT
size: .; V: TRBV12-3/TRBV12-4; J: TRBJ1-6; D: .; length: 15; CDR3: CASSLWLGIGSPLHF; DNA: TGTGCCAGCAGTTTATGGCTCGGCATCGGTTCACCCCTCCACTTT
size: .; V: TRBV11-3; J: TRBJ2-3; D: TRBD2; length: 17; CDR3: CASTSHGGRAGTDTQYF; DNA: TGTGCCAGCACCTCCCATGGCGGGAGGGCCGGAACAGATACGCAGTATTTT
size: .; V: TRBV28; J: TRBJ1-2; D: .; length: 13; CDR3: CASIPGRDYGYTF; DNA: TGTGCCAGCATCCCAGGGAGGGACTATGGCTACACCTTC
size: .; V: TRBV18; J: TRBJ2-5; D: .; length: 11; CDR3: CASSHQETQYF; DNA: TGTGCCAGCTCACACCAAGAGACCCAGTACTTC
size: once; V: TRBV18; J: TRBJ2-1; D: .; length: 14; CDR3: CASSPEQGYNEQFF; DNA: TGTGCCAGCTCACCAGAACAGGGCTACAATGAGCAGTTCTTC
size: once; V: TRBV30; J: TRBJ2-7; D: TRBD1; length: 14; CDR3: CAWSAGQGFYEQYF; DNA: TGTGCCTGGAGTGCGGGACAGGGGTTTTACGAGCAGTACTTC
size: .; V: TRBV9; J: TRBJ2-1; D: .; length: 14; CDR3: CASSGGFTYNEQFF; DNA: TGTGCCAGCAGCGGGGGTTTCACCTACAATGAGCAGTTCTTC
size: once; V: TRBV12-3/TRBV12-4; J: TRBJ2-7; D: .; length: 14; CDR3: CASGLRPHSYEQYF; DNA: TGTGCCAGCGGGCTCCGACCCCACTCCTACGAGCAGTACTTC
size: .; V: TRBV5-1; J: TRBJ1-2; D: .; length: 15; CDR3: CASSAAAGDLYGYTF; DNA: TGCGCCAGCAGCGCCGCGGCAGGCGATCTCTATGGCTACACCTTC
size: once; V: TRBV15; J: TRBJ1-1; D: .; length: 13; CDR3: CATSRDRNTEAFF; DNA: TGTGCCACCAGCAGAGACAGGAACACTGAAGCTTTCTTT
size: .; V: TRBV10-3; J: TRBJ2-1; D: TRBD2; length: 16; CDR3: CAISESTGGSYNEQFF; DNA: TGTGCCATCAGTGAGTCAACGGGAGGGTCCTACAATGAGCAGTTCTTC
size: .; V: TRBV5-6; J: TRBJ1-1; D: .; length: 12; CDR3: CASSATPGVAFF; DNA: TGTGCCAGCAGCGCGACACCAGGGGTGGCTTTCTTT
size: once; V: TRBV20-1; J: TRBJ2-7; D: .; length: 12; CDR3: CSATWGTYEQYF; DNA: TGCAGTGCTACATGGGGGACCTACGAGCAGTACTTC
size: .; V: TRBV3-1; J: TRBJ1-1; D: .; length: 13; CDR3: CASSQDLMREAFF; DNA: TGTGCCAGCAGCCAAGATCTGATGCGAGAAGCTTTCTTT
size: .; V: TRBV29-1; J: TRBJ2-2; D: .; length: 11; CDR3: CSVKVAGELFF; DNA: TGCAGCGTTAAGGTGGCCGGGGAGCTGTTTTTT
size: .; V: TRBV29-1; J: TRBJ1-1; D: .; length: 11; CDR3: CSYGGITEAFF; DNA: TGCAGCTACGGAGGGATCACTGAAGCTTTCTTT
size: .; V: TRBV15; J: TRBJ2-2; D: .; length: 15; CDR3: CATSKGPPNTGELFF; DNA: TGTGCCACCAGCAAAGGACCACCTAACACCGGGGAGCTGTTTTTT
size: .; V: TRBV20-1; J: TRBJ2-3; D: .; length: 14; CDR3: CSARPGHLADTQYF; DNA: TGCAGTGCTAGACCGGGACATTTGGCAGATACGCAGTATTTT
size: .; V: TRBV7-9; J: TRBJ1-1; D: .; length: 12; CDR3: CASTTDNTEAFF; DNA: TGTGCCAGCACAACCGACAACACTGAAGCTTTCTTT
size: .; V: TRBV5-6; J: TRBJ2-6; D: .; length: 16; CDR3: CASSLNPGAGANVLTF; DNA: TGTGCCAGCAGCTTGAACCCAGGGGCTGGGGCCAACGTCCTGACTTTC
size: .; V: TRBV29-1; J: TRBJ2-1; D: .; length: 13; CDR3: CSGARTVGNEQFF; DNA: TGCAGCGGGGCCCGGACAGTCGGGAATGAGCAGTTCTTC
size: .; V: TRBV15; J: TRBJ1-6; D: .; length: 14; CDR3: CATSRALNRSPLHF; DNA: TGTGCCACCAGCAGAGCGTTAAACCGGTCACCCCTCCACTTT
size: once; V: TRBV7-9; J: TRBJ1-1; D: .; length: 12; CDR3: CASKSRNTEAFF; DNA: TGTGCCAGCAAATCACGGAACACTGAAGCTTTCTTT
size: .; V: TRBV7-9; J: TRBJ2-2; D: .; length: 17; CDR3: CASSALPSGAATGELFF; DNA: TGTGCCAGCAGCGCCCTACCATCGGGGGCGGCCACCGGGGAGCTGTTTTTT
size: .; V: TRBV12-3/TRBV12-4; J: TRBJ1-6; D: TRBD1; length: 14; CDR3: CASSGTGDRSPLHF; DNA: TGTGCCAGCAGTGGGACAGGGGATCGATCACCCCTCCACTTT
size: .; V: TRBV19; J: TRBJ2-3; D: .; length: 14; CDR3: CASSLRPGPDTQYF; DNA: TGTGCCAGTAGTCTCCGCCCGGGACCAGATACGCAGTATTTT
size: .; V: TRBV20-1; J: TRBJ2-7; D: .; length: 14; CDR3: CSARAAQPAYEQYF; DNA: TGCAGTGCTAGAGCGGCTCAACCGGCCTACGAGCAGTACTTC
size: .; V: TRBV6-5; J: TRBJ1-2; D: TRBD1; length: 13; CDR3: CASSLTGSQGYTF; DNA: TGTGCCAGCAGCCTGACAGGGTCTCAAGGCTACACCTTC
size: .; V: TRBV20-1; J: TRBJ1-2; D: .; length: 13; CDR3: CSASPRDNYGYTF; DNA: TGCAGTGCTAGTCCCAGGGATAACTATGGCTACACCTTC
size: .; V: TRBV20-1; J: TRBJ1-2; D: .; length: 15; CDR3: CSARDARESIYGYTF; DNA: TGCAGTGCTAGAGATGCGAGGGAGTCGATATATGGCTACACCTTC
size: .; V: TRBV9; J: TRBJ2-2; D: .; length: 14; CDR3: CASSGHTDTGELFF; DNA: TGTGCCAGCAGCGGACACACTGACACCGGGGAGCTGTTTTTT
size: .; V: TRBV9; J: TRBJ2-1; D: .; length: 14; CDR3: CASSALSPGNEQFF; DNA: TGTGCCAGCAGCGCGTTGTCGCCAGGCAATGAGCAGTTCTTC
size: .; V: TRBV30; J: TRBJ1-1; D: .; length: 13; CDR3: CAWSKGLGPEAFF; DNA: TGTGCCTGGAGTAAGGGACTGGGTCCTGAAGCTTTCTTT
size: .; V: TRBV28; J: TRBJ2-7; D: TRBD1; length: 13; CDR3: CASSITGDNEQYF; DNA: TGTGCCAGCAGTATCACAGGGGACAACGAGCAGTACTTC
size: .; V: TRBV10-3; J: TRBJ2-5; D: .; length: 13; CDR3: CAISGDGQETQYF; DNA: TGTGCCATCAGCGGGGACGGTCAAGAGACCCAGTACTTC
size: .; V: TRBV7-2; J: TRBJ2-1; D: TRBD2; length: 15; CDR3: CASSFTSGRAQEQFF; DNA: TGTGCCAGCAGCTTCACTAGCGGGAGGGCGCAGGAGCAGTTCTTC
size: .; V: TRBV20-1; J: TRBJ2-7; D: .; length: 11; CDR3: CSARDRHEQYF; DNA: TGCAGTGCTAGAGACCGCCACGAGCAGTACTTC
size: .; V: TRBV5-1; J: TRBJ2-6; D: .; length: 15; CDR3: CASRELSSGANVLTF; DNA: TGCGCCAGCAGGGAGTTGAGCTCTGGGGCCAACGTCCTGACTTTC
size: .; V: TRBV19; J: TRBJ2-5; D: TRBD1; length: 14; CDR3: CASRPTGAGETQYF; DNA: TGTGCCAGTAGACCGACAGGGGCGGGGGAGACCCAGTACTTC
size: .; V: TRBV6-1; J: TRBJ2-1; D: .; length: 15; CDR3: CASRSHRASYNEQFF; DNA: TGTGCCAGCAGATCTCACAGGGCCTCCTACAATGAGCAGTTCTTC
size: .; V: TRBV30; J: TRBJ1-5; D: .; length: 14; CDR3: CAWSGRFGSQPQHF; DNA: TGTGCCTGGAGTGGCAGGTTTGGGAGTCAGCCCCAGCATTTT